This TCR beta chain was sequenced during a study of beta chain features in type 1 diabetes. Study outcomes and limitations: Patients and controls would be equally affected if PCR favored shorter templates. Moderate but significant shortening of TCRB CDR3s was recorded in all four CD4+ subsets from Type 1 diabetes patients.

This clone was counted at least ten times. The antigen is undetermined. Isolated RNA was reverse transcribed in full, so expressed TCRB transcripts were sequenced. The table came from immunoSEQ multiplex PCR; TCRdb's copy has only in-frame clones and leaves some out. The table has 140,000 to 150,000 clones, about 13% seen once; the top ten hold under 1.5%. Germline CDR1 reads MDHEN; CDR2 reads SYDVKM. The V and J ends lost 5 bases and 6 bases, in that order; junction bases with no gene match: 11. The CDR3 runs to 16 residues. Cells sorted by CD45RO/CCR7/CD25/CD127/CD95/CD27 comprised CD4+ naive, central memory, regulatory and stem cell-like memory cells.

The specimen was central memory CD4+ T cells from blood. This receptor was obtained from a man between 18 and 35 years old with type 1 diabetes. V and J are TRBV28 and TRBJ2-1; 9 nucleotides match TRBD1. DNA of the CDR3: TGTGCCAGCAGTCACCAGGGACAGGGAGGTGGCAATGAGCAGTTCTTC. Encoded protein: CASSHQGQGGGNEQFF. Drawing the rest from reference TRBV28 and TRBJ2-1, the complete variable domain is DVKVTQSSRYLVKRTGEKVFLECVQDMDHENMFWYRQDPGLGLRLIYFSYDVKMKEKGDIPEGYSVSREKKERFSLILESASTNQTSMYLCASSHQGQGGGNEQFFGPGTRLTVL.